Reported below is one T cell receptor (beta chain). Assembly of TCR beta libraries relied on iRepertoire HTBI primers together with Arm-PCR of CDR3 regions. A single record per CDR3 protein comes from TCRdb applying MiXCR to the multiplex PCR reads. Of hundreds of thousands of distinct CDR3 sequences in the sample, about 15% were seen once. This sample was included in a study of regulatory T cells in long-lasting Graves disease. Time point of the sample: newly diagnosed GD, antithyroid drugs for less than 3 months. Construction of the TCR library relied on RNA isolated from PBMCs. Germline CDR1 and CDR2: WSHSY and SAAADI. This CDR3 has 11 residues. The V and J ends lost 8 bases and 9 bases respectively, with 11 bases between them. The data also belong to a second study, concerning T cells in Graves' hyperthyroidism and ophthalmopathy.

The chain is built from TRBV10-2 and TRBJ2-1; D ambiguous. This material consisted of peripheral blood mononuclear cells (PBMCs), taken at new diagnosis, from a patient treated with antithyroid drugs. The sequence came from a woman aged 35 to 59 with Graves disease. DNA of the CDR3: TGCGCCAGCTCAGAGGCTGTTGAGCAGTTCTTC. It encodes CASSEAVEQFF.